Below are 17 T cell receptor beta chains sequenced from a single sample in a study of T cells in Graves' hyperthyroidism and ophthalmopathy. RNA transcripts served as the template for amplifying TCR beta CDR3 regions. The TCR CDR3 was amplified in a first-round RT-PCR using the HTBI primer set. Via MiXCR, TCRdb re-called the multiplex PCR reads, giving one row per CDR3 protein. The sample has about 460,000 distinct CDR3 sequences, about 20% seen once. Source material: blood. The receptors come from a woman aged 70 to 79 with Graves' ophthalmopathy.

V and J are TRBV30 and TRBJ2-5; no definite D call. Germline V lookup: CDR1 GTSNPN, CDR2 SVGIG (reference sequence). The CDR3 consists of 11 residues. V was trimmed by 4 bases and J by 6 bases, leaving 9 bases between them. The CDR3 DNA follows: TGTGCCTGGACAAGTTCAAAGACCCAGTACTTC. Its translation is CAWTSSKTQYF.

This chain links TRBV5-5 with TRBJ2-7; D gene unclear. The germline V gene has CDR1 SGHKS and CDR2 YYEKEE (reference sequence). The CDR3 loop spans 13 amino acids. Trimming removed 4 bases at V and 0 bases at J, with 8 bases between. CDR3 residues: CASSKAFSYEQYF. Here the CDR3 DNA reads TGTGCCAGCAGCAAAGCGTTCTCCTACGAGCAGTACTTC.

The chain has TRBV19 and TRBJ1-2, with TRBD1 matching over 8 bases. CDR3 length: 13 amino acids. Germline CDR1 reads LNHDA; CDR2 reads SQIVND (reference sequence). Trimming cost V 7 bases and J 7 bases; bases outside gene matches: 8. CDR3 protein: CASTPDRVVGYTF. The CDR3 bases are TGTGCCAGTACCCCGGACAGGGTAGTTGGCTACACCTTC.

This clonotype was seen only a few times. V gene TRBV11-2 combines with J gene TRBJ1-2; 9 nucleotides line up with TRBD1. CDR1 and CDR2 from the germline V gene are SGHAT and FQNNGV. The CDR3 covers 19 residues. V lost 5 bases to trimming and J lost 5 bases; unmatched junction nucleotides: 21. The CDR3 region is CASSPSLFSDRGAGYGYTF. The DNA for the CDR3 is TGTGCCAGCAGCCCCAGTTTGTTCTCGGACAGGGGCGCAGGTTATGGCTACACCTTC.

This clonotype was observed a few times. CDR3 in amino acids: CASSPGLAKSSYEQYF. The CDR3 DNA sequence: TGTGCCAGCAGCCCCGGTCTCGCGAAGAGCTCCTACGAGCAGTACTTC. The V gene is TRBV3-1, the J gene TRBJ2-7; D unclear. V lost 4 bases and J 0 bases, leaving 16 bases between the germline ends. Per germline, CDR1 LGHDT and CDR2 YNNKEL (reference sequence). This CDR3 comprises 16 residues.

This clonotype turned up a few times. This chain links TRBV12-5 with TRBJ2-3; D is tentatively TRBD1 or TRBD2 (6 bases each). The germline V gene has CDR1 LGHNT and CDR2 FRNRAP. Trimming pared 5 bases from V and 6 bases from J, leaving 30 bases between. There are 19 residues in the CDR3. In nucleotides, the CDR3 is TGTGCTAGTGGTCAACTCCCACCCCCTGGGGGGCTCTCCGTGGATACGCAGTATTTT. Translation: CASGQLPPPGGLSVDTQYF.

This clonotype has only one observation. The J gene is TRBJ1-2, the V gene TRBV5-1; D remains ambiguous. CDR1 is SGHRS, CDR2 YFSETQ, per germline. The CDR3 is 14 amino acids. Trimming stripped 5 bases from V and 0 bases from J, with 11 bases between. As DNA, the CDR3 is TGCGCCAGCAGGGAGTCGACCGCTAACTATGGCTACACCTTC. Amino acids: CASRESTANYGYTF. Filled out from reference TRBV5-1 and TRBJ1-2, the complete variable domain reads KAGVTQTPRYLIKTRGQQVTLSCSPISGHRSVSWYQQTPGQGLQFLFEYFSETQRNKGNFPGRFSGRQFSNSRSEMNVSTLELGDSALYLCASRESTANYGYTFGSGTRLTVV.

This clonotype came up many times. The rearrangement joins TRBV7-2 to TRBJ2-2; D unresolved. V was clipped by 2 bases and J by 2 bases, with 6 bases between them. CDR3 length: 14 amino acids. Germline lookup yields CDR1 SGHTA and CDR2 FQGNSA. CDR3 nucleotide sequence: TGTGCCAGCAGCTTAAGGCGAAACACCGGGGAGCTGTTTTTT. As protein: CASSLRRNTGELFF.

The chain carries TRBV12-3 or TRBV12-4 and TRBJ1-5; 9 bases align to TRBD1. Unmatched junction bases numbered 8, after V lost 5 bases and J lost 6 bases. The CDR3 has 15 residues. The CDR3 is CASSTTGGKAQPQHF. The CDR3 DNA reads as TGTGCCAGCAGTACGACAGGGGGAAAGGCTCAGCCCCAGCATTTT.

This clonotype was observed at least ten times. The V call is TRBV28, the J call TRBJ2-3; D is ambiguous. The ends were cut back, 3 bases at V and 4 bases at J, with 5 bases in the middle. This CDR3 spans 12 amino acids. CDR1 and CDR2 from the germline V gene are MDHEN and SYDVKM. The CDR3 region has the DNA TGTGCCAGCAGTTTGCACCCAGATACGCAGTATTTT. Translated, it gives CASSLHPDTQYF.

The chain carries TRBV2 and TRBJ2-7, with 10 bases lining up with TRBD2. Germline V CDR1 and CDR2: SNHLY, FYNNEI. CDR3 size: 13 residues. V shed 7 bases, J shed 7 bases, and the junction held 7 bases outside the gene matches. The CDR3 reads CASTSSGSREQYF. The DNA for the CDR3 is TGTGCCAGCACTTCTAGCGGGAGCCGTGAGCAGTACTTC.

This clonotype was observed a handful of times. The gene calls are TRBV6-2 or TRBV6-3 and TRBJ1-1, with TRBD1 identical over 7 bases. V dropped 6 bases and J dropped 1; count of bases not matched to a gene: 5. Germline V CDR1 and CDR2: MNHEY, SVGEGT. This CDR3 is 14 amino acids long. The CDR3 region is CASRDRVTNTEAFF. CDR3 nucleotides: TGTGCCAGCAGAGACAGGGTTACGAACACTGAAGCTTTCTTT.

This clonotype appeared a few times. The chain combines TRBV12-3 or TRBV12-4 with TRBJ1-6; no clear D gene. The CDR3 has 12 residues. Trimming stripped 4 bases from V and 13 bases from J, with 11 bases between. The CDR3 DNA sequence: TGTGCCAGCAGTTCTATTCCGTCCCCCCTCCACTTT. Protein product: CASSSIPSPLHF.

V gene TRBV28 combines with J gene TRBJ2-7, with 9 bases fitting TRBD2. The V and J ends lost 6 bases and 4 bases, in that order; junction bases with no gene match: 19. CDR3 length: 18 residues. Germline lookup yields CDR1 MDHEN and CDR2 SYDVKM. The CDR3 region is CASSLPPPLAGAHYEQYV. The CDR3 nucleotides read TGTGCCAGCAGCCTACCCCCCCCCTTAGCGGGAGCGCATTACGAGCAGTACGTC.

The gene calls are TRBV29-1 and TRBJ2-3; possibly TRBD1 for D (6 bases). This CDR3 contains 16 residues. CDR1 and CDR2 from the germline V gene are SQVTM and ANQGSEA. V was pared by 3 bases and J by 6 bases, with 22 bases between. CDR3 DNA: TGCAGCGTTGATCAGGCAGGGGACATAAGGGGCGATACGCAGTATTTT. Encoded protein: CSVDQAGDIRGDTQYF.

This clonotype has a handful of counts. V and J are TRBV7-2 and TRBJ2-2; 9 bases align to TRBD2. J gave up 4 bases and V 7 bases, and 13 bases lay outside the gene matches. From germline, CDR1 is SGHTA and CDR2 FQGNSA. The CDR3 is 17 amino acids. In DNA, the CDR3 is TGTGCCAGCACCAAACTGGGGGCTAGCGGGGTCACCGGGGAGCTGTTTTTT. Protein: CASTKLGASGVTGELFF.

The chain uses TRBV24-1 and TRBJ2-3; TRBD2 agrees at 9 bases. CDR3 length: 14 amino acids. The germline gives CDR1 KGHDR, CDR2 SFDVKD. V lost 6 bases to trimming and J lost 1 base; unmatched junction nucleotides: 1. The CDR3 bases are TGTGCCACCAGTCGGACTAGCGGCACAGATACGCAGTATTTT. It encodes CATSRTSGTDTQYF.